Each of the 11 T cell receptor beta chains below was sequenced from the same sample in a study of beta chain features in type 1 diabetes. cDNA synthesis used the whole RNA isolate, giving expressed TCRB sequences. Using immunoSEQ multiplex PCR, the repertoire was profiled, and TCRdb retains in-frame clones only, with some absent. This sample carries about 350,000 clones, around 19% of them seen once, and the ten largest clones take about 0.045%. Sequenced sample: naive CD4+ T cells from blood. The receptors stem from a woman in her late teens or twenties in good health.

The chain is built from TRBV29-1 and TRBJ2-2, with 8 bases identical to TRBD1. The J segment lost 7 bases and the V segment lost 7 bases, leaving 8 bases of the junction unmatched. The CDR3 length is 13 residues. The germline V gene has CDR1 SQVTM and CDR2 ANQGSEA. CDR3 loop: CSAKRQGIGELFF. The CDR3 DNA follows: TGCAGCGCTAAACGACAGGGGATCGGGGAGCTGTTTTTT.

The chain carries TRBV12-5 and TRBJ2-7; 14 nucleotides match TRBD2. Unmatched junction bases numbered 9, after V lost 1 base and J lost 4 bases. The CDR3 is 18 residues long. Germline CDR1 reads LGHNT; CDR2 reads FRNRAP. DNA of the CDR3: TGTGCTAGTGGTTTGGCCGCAGGGACTAGCGGGAGAGCGTACGAGCAGTACTTC. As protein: CASGLAAGTSGRAYEQYF.

The CDR3 is CSVTRQNYEQYF. The CDR3 DNA reads TGCAGCGTTACCCGACAGAACTACGAGCAGTACTTC. The rearrangement uses TRBV29-1 and TRBJ2-7, with a weak D call TRBD1 (5 bases). V was trimmed by 5 bases and J by 3 bases, leaving 11 bases between them. Germline CDR1 reads SQVTM; CDR2 reads ANQGSEA. There are 12 residues in the CDR3.

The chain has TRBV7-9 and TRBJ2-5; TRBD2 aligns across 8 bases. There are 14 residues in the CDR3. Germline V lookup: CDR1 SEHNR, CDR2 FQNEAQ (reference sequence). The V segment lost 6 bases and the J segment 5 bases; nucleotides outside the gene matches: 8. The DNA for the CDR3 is TGTGCCAGCAGTTCTAGCGGGTCAGTTGAGACCCAGTACTTC. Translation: CASSSSGSVETQYF.

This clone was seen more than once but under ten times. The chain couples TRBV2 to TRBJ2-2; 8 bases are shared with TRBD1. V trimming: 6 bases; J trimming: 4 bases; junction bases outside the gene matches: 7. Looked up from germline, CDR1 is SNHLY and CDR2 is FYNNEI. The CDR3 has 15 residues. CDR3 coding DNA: TGTGCCAGCAGAAGCAGGGGGCGCGGCACCGGGGAGCTGTTTTTT. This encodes CASRSRGRGTGELFF. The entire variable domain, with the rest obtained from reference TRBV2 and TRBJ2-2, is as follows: EPEVTQTPSHQVTQMGQEVILRCVPISNHLYFYWYRQILGQKVEFLVSFYNNEISEKSEIFDDQFSVERPDGSNFTLKIRSTKLEDSAMYFCASRSRGRGTGELFFGEGSRLTVL.

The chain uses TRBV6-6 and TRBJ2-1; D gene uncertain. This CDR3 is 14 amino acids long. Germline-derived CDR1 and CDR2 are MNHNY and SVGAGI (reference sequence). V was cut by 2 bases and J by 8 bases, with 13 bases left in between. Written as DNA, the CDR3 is TGTGCCAGCAGTTACGGCCGGCTGGGCGATGAGCAGTTCTTC. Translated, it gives CASSYGRLGDEQFF.

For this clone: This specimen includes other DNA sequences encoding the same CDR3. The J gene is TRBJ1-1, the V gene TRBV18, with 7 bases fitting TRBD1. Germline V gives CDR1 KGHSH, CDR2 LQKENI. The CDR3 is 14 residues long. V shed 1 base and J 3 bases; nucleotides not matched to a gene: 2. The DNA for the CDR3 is TGTGCCAGCTCACCACTCACAGGGGACACTGAAGCTTTCTTT. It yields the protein CASSPLTGDTEAFF.

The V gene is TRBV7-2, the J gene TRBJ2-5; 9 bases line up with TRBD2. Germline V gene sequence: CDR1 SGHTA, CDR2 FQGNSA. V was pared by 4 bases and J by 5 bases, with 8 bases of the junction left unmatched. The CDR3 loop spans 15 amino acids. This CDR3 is CASSSGTSYSETQYF. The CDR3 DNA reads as TGTGCCAGCAGCTCCGGGACTAGCTACTCGGAGACCCAGTACTTC.

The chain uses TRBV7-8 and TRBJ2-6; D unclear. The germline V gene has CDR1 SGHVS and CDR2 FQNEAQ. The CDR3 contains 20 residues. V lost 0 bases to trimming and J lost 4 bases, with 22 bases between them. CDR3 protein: CASSLAPGDRRSEGANVLTF. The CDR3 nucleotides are TGTGCCAGCAGCTTAGCGCCCGGTGACCGCCGGTCGGAGGGGGCCAACGTCCTGACTTTC.

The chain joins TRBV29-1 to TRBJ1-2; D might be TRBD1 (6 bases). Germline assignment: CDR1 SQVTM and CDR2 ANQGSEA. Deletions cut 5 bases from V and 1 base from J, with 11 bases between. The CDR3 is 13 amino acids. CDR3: CSVRTADNYGYTF. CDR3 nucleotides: TGCAGCGTTCGGACAGCTGATAACTATGGCTACACCTTC.

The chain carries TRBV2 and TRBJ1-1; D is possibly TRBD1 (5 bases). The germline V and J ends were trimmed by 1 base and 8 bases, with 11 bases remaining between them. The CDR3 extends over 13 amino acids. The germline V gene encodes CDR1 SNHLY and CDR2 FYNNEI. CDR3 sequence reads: CASSEGSGLEAFF. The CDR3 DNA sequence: TGTGCCAGCAGTGAAGGGTCAGGGCTCGAAGCTTTCTTT.